This TCR beta chain was identified in a study of PD-1 blockade in classical Hodgkin lymphoma. Study conclusions and caveats: CD4+ TCR diversity, unlike CD8+, rose significantly by C4D1. Nivolumab starters within 1 year of ASCT were excluded. Reports described newly diagnosed patients as having lower baseline TCR diversity than healthy donors.

Time point denoted: cycle 4 day 1 (C4D1), after six to seven weeks of nivolumab. Every patient relapsed after autologous stem cell transplantation, and brentuximab vedotin exposure varied. Notes on this clone: Its target is unknown.

The method was immunoSEQ multiplex PCR; TCRdb's version includes in-frame clones alone and lacks a portion of them. The sample has 90,000 to 140,000 clones, roughly 87% seen once; the top ten hold roughly 19%. This clonotype was obtained from a human donor with classical Hodgkin lymphoma. The sample here was peripheral blood mononuclear cells (PBMCs), taken before the fourth cycle of nivolumab.

This chain's CDR3 is CASSFSGRREETQYF. Written as DNA, the CDR3 is TGTGCCAGCAGCTTTAGCGGGAGGCGGGAAGAGACCCAGTACTTC. V gene TRBV13 combines with J gene TRBJ2-5, with 10 positions matching TRBD2. The trim removed 3 bases at V and 3 bases at J, leaving 4 bases unmatched. The CDR3 consists of 15 residues. Germline assignment: CDR1 PRHDT and CDR2 FYEKMQ (reference sequence).